Listed here is a single TCR beta chain. Libraries were prepared by immunoSEQ multiplex PCR; TCRdb keeps only in-frame clonotypes and omits some of them. The sample yields about 110,000 clones, around 84% seen once. These data originate in a study of blood T cell repertoires in COVID-19. Whole-study context: The United States, Italy and Spain were the sources of the acute and convalescent COVID-19 samples.

The V gene's germline CDR1 is MNHEY and CDR2 SVGAGI. V shed 5 bases and J shed 6 bases, with 10 bases lying between them. The CDR3 runs 12 residues. This receptor was obtained from a woman aged 40 to 50 with acute or convalescent COVID-19. The V call is TRBV6-5, the J call TRBJ1-1, with unresolved D. The sequenced material came from peripheral blood. As DNA, the CDR3 is TGTGCCAGCAGTCGACACCGAGCTGAAGCTTTCTTT. Protein product: CASSRHRAEAFF.